The sample holds one count of the clone carrying this TCR beta chain. The antigen is not known. This sample was taken from a study of PD-1 blockade in classical Hodgkin lymphoma. About the study: Patients were dosed intravenously with nivolumab at 3 mg/kg every 2 weeks.

The V gene end was trimmed by 5 bases and the J gene end by 4 bases; junction bases not matched to a gene: 4. The CDR3 has 14 residues. Germline-derived CDR1 and CDR2 are SGHTA and FQGNSA. Sequencing was performed with immunoSEQ multiplex PCR; in TCRdb, only in-frame clones are kept and a portion is missing. This sample has tens of thousands of clones, with about 82% found just once. The patients all showed relapse after autologous stem cell transplantation, while their brentuximab vedotin exposure varied. Responses achieved at best were complete response, partial response or progressive disease. Findings and limits, study-wide: Exclusion removed patients who began nivolumab under 1 year after ASCT. Newly diagnosed patients were reported to exhibit reduced baseline TCR diversity relative to healthy donors.

The specimen was peripheral blood mononuclear cells (PBMCs), collected at baseline. This chain uses TRBV7-2 with TRBJ2-2; 7 bases are a match to TRBD1. The receptor comes from a human donor with classical Hodgkin lymphoma. The CDR3 DNA is TGTGCCAGCAGCCCCGGACAGGTCACCGGGGAGCTGTTTTTT. Protein: CASSPGQVTGELFF.